Listed below are T cell receptor beta chains from one sample, sequenced in a study of blood T cell repertoires in COVID-19. Method: immunoSEQ multiplex PCR; TCRdb's copy keeps in-frame clones and lacks some. The sample yields around 200,000 clones, roughly nine tenths seen once. Sequenced material: peripheral blood. These receptor sequences come from a woman aged 45-59 years with acute or convalescent COVID-19. CDR3s include the opening cysteine and the closing phenylalanine or tryptophan. Each record gives: J gene, clone size, D gene, V gene, CDR3 DNA, CDR3 protein. A D gene is named only where the DNA matches it firmly. The listing skips clone size in some rows; elsewhere it reads once, few, many or a size class.

TRBJ2-7	-	-	TRBV5-1	TGCGCCAGCAGCTACACAGGACCCTCCTACGAGCAGTACTTC	CASSYTGPSYEQYF
TRBJ1-2	-	TRBD1	TRBV6-5	TGTGCCAGCAGCCGGGACAGACTGGGCTACACCTTC	CASSRDRLGYTF
TRBJ2-2	-	TRBD2	TRBV14	TGTGCCAGCAGCCTACTAGCGCCAGAGACCGGGGAGCTGTTTTTT	CASSLLAPETGELFF
TRBJ1-1	few	-	TRBV10-2	TGCGCCAGCTGCCGACAGAGCAACACTGAAGCTTTCTTT	CASCRQSNTEAFF
TRBJ2-7	-	-	TRBV18	TGTGCCAGCTCACCAGTAGCTTTCGAGCGGGTCTACGAGCAGTACTTC	CASSPVAFERVYEQYF
TRBJ2-3	-	TRBD2	TRBV5-4	TGTGCCAGCAGCCTGCCTCTCGGGGGAGGGGGCACAGATACGCAGTATTTT	CASSLPLGGGGTDTQYF
TRBJ2-3	few	-	TRBV24-1	TGTGCCACCAGTGGACTAGGCACAGATACGCAGTATTTT	CATSGLGTDTQYF
TRBJ2-3	-	-	TRBV9	TGTGCCAGCAGCGTAGGGGGGGATCGGGCAGATACGCAGTATTTT	CASSVGGDRADTQYF
TRBJ1-1	once	TRBD1	TRBV11-3	TGTGCCAGCAGCTTAGGAGGAGACAGGGTGGGTACTGAAGCTTTCTTT	CASSLGGDRVGTEAFF
TRBJ1-2	-	-	TRBV11-2	TGTGCCAGCAGCTTAGACGGGTTTGGTGGCTACACCTTC	CASSLDGFGGYTF
TRBJ2-3	once	TRBD2	TRBV7-2	TGTGCCAGCAGCTTCGGGACTAGCGGGGGGGCCCGCACGCAGTATTTT	CASSFGTSGGARTQYF
TRBJ1-4	-	-	TRBV9	TGTGCCAGCAGCTCCCAAGCGCTATCTAATGAAAAACTGTTTTTT	CASSSQALSNEKLFF
TRBJ1-1	-	-	TRBV5-1	TGCGCCAGCAGCACACCGGGGATTCAGGCTTTCTTT	CASSTPGIQAFF
TRBJ1-4	-	TRBD1	TRBV27	TGTGCCAGCCGGACAGGGTCTAATGAAAAACTGTTTTTT	CASRTGSNEKLFF
TRBJ2-5	-	TRBD1	TRBV4-1	TGCGCCAGCAGCCAAGACGACAGGGGATTGGAGACCCAGTACTTC	CASSQDDRGLETQYF
TRBJ1-1	-	-	TRBV7-8	TGTGCCAGCAGCTTAATGGTGAGCACTGAAGCTTTCTTT	CASSLMVSTEAFF
TRBJ2-7	few	-	TRBV5-5	TGTGCCAGCAGTTGGTCGACGGGGAGCTCCTACGAGCAGTACTTC	CASSWSTGSSYEQYF
TRBJ2-1	-	-	TRBV7-9	TGTGCCAGCAGCGCACCGGGACTCCGAATCCGGTACAATGAGCAGTTCTTC	CASSAPGLRIRYNEQFF
TRBJ1-1	-	-	TRBV11-2	TGTGCCAGCACCAATAAGGCCCAGACGGGAACTGAAGCTTTCTTT	CASTNKAQTGTEAFF
TRBJ1-2	-	TRBD1	TRBV12-3/TRBV12-4	TGTGCCAGCAGTCAGGGGGAGAGCTATGGCTACACCTTC	CASSQGESYGYTF
TRBJ2-2	once	-	TRBV4-1	TGCGCCAGCAGCCACAGCGCTGGAGGGAGCACCGGGGAGCTGTTTTTT	CASSHSAGGSTGELFF
TRBJ1-2	-	TRBD1	TRBV30	TGTGCCACCTCCAGGGGGAACTATGGCTACACCTTC	CATSRGNYGYTF
TRBJ1-5	-	-	TRBV27	TGTGCCAGCAGTTCGGCGGGAGCCGGCAATCAGCCCCAGCATTTT	CASSSAGAGNQPQHF
TRBJ2-7	-	TRBD2	TRBV27	TGTGCCAGCAGTTTAGTACTAGCGGGGGCCACCTACGAGCAGTACTTC	CASSLVLAGATYEQYF
TRBJ1-1	-	-	TRBV11-2	TGTGCCAGCAGCTTAGTGGGGGGCACTGAAGCTTTCTTT	CASSLVGGTEAFF
TRBJ1-6	-	-	TRBV11-3	TGTGCCAGCAGCTTAGACAACTATAATTCACCCCTCCACTTT	CASSLDNYNSPLHF
TRBJ1-5	-	-	TRBV3-1/TRBV3-2	TGTGCCAGCAAGGGGGTGGGGGCCCCAAGGATGGGGGTAAGTCAGCCCCAGCATTTT	CASKGVGAPRMGVSQPQHF
TRBJ1-1	-	-	TRBV19	TGTGCCAGTAGGCCAGGTCCGAACACTGAAGCTTTCTTT	CASRPGPNTEAFF
TRBJ1-3	-	-	TRBV19	TGTGCCAGTAGTCGGGCGTCAGGGGTAGGAAACACCATATATTTT	CASSRASGVGNTIYF
TRBJ2-7	once	TRBD2	TRBV6-2/TRBV6-3	TGTGCCAGCAGTAGCGGGGACCACTACGAGCAGTACTTC	CASSSGDHYEQYF
TRBJ2-7	-	TRBD2	TRBV9	TGTGCCAGCAGCGTCGGGACTAGCGGGTTTATTCGACCCTACGAGCAGTACTTC	CASSVGTSGFIRPYEQYF
TRBJ2-2	-	-	TRBV11-2	TGTGCCAGCAGCTTAGCTCGGACCGGGGAGCTGTTTTTT	CASSLARTGELFF
TRBJ1-1	-	TRBD1	TRBV19	TGTGCCAGTAGTATACAGGGGGCGGGCACTGAAGCTTTCTTT	CASSIQGAGTEAFF
TRBJ2-3	-	-	TRBV15	TGTGCCACCAGCAGAGATTATGAACTAGCTTTGACAGATACGCAGTATTTT	CATSRDYELALTDTQYF
TRBJ2-2	-	TRBD2	TRBV30	TGTGCCTGGAGTAATGGGGTTATTAGCGGGGGAGGTAACACCGGGGAGCTGTTTTTT	CAWSNGVISGGGNTGELFF
TRBJ1-2	-	TRBD1	TRBV19	TGTGCCAGTAGTCCGAGGACAGGGTGGGACTATGGCTACACCTTC	CASSPRTGWDYGYTF
TRBJ2-7	-	-	TRBV7-2	TGTGCCAGCAGCCCTGGGGGGATTGGGGCCTACGAGCAGTACTTC	CASSPGGIGAYEQYF
TRBJ1-6	-	-	TRBV6-5	TGTGCCACTGCCCGGGAGAACTATAATTCACCCCTCCACTTT	CATARENYNSPLHF
TRBJ2-7	-	-	TRBV6-5	TGTGCCAGCACCCGGGACTCACCCTACGAGCAGTACTTC	CASTRDSPYEQYF
TRBJ2-5	-	TRBD1	TRBV7-2	TGTGCCAGCAGCTCCCCGAAACAGGGGTTCTCAGAGACCCAGTACTTC	CASSSPKQGFSETQYF
TRBJ2-1	-	TRBD2	TRBV7-7	TGTGCCAGCAGCCCCCTGGGACTAGGGGGGGATGAGCAGTTCTTC	CASSPLGLGGDEQFF
TRBJ1-1	few	-	TRBV10-1	TGCGCCAGCAGTGAGACGGGAGAAACGAGGCTCAAGGACACTGAAGCTTTCTTT	CASSETGETRLKDTEAFF
TRBJ1-6	few	-	TRBV19	TGTGCCAGTAGTATCGCGGGGGGGGATTCACCCCTCCACTTT	CASSIAGGDSPLHF
TRBJ1-6	-	-	TRBV3-1/TRBV3-2	TGTGCCAGCAGCCTGTTTCCGGGACTTGGTGGATCACCCCTCCACTTT	CASSLFPGLGGSPLHF
TRBJ2-3	few	TRBD2	TRBV5-5	TGTGCCAGCAGCCACTTCCGAGGACTAGCGGGAGAATGGGGTACAGATACGCAGTATTTT	CASSHFRGLAGEWGTDTQYF